The 25 T cell receptor beta chains presented below share a single source sample, sequenced in a study of blood T cells in healthy people across ages. Together with a sample-barcoded 5' primer, a J-beta primer mix was included in a second PCR lasting about 6 to 12 cycles. TCRdb analysed the 5' RACE reads with MiXCR anew, one entry per CDR3 protein. The data show approximately 810,000 distinct CDR3 sequences, with around 30% seen just once and roughly 17% held by the top ten. The sequencing sample was made of blood. The receptors come from a woman aged 80 or over in good health.

This clonotype was seen at least ten times. This chain links TRBV12-3 or TRBV12-4 with TRBJ1-1; 9 bases are a match to TRBD1. V lost 5 bases to trimming and J lost 5 bases; unmatched junction nucleotides: 6. This CDR3 has 14 residues. The CDR3 reads CASSTGQGKTEAFF. The CDR3 DNA is TGTGCCAGCAGTACCGGACAGGGGAAGACTGAAGCTTTCTTT.

Worth noting for this clonotype: This may arise from a read error, as a much more abundant clone is one base away. V and J are TRBV12-3 or TRBV12-4 and TRBJ1-2; TRBD1 agrees at 9 bases. Trimming removed 5 bases from V and 7 bases from J; junction bases left unmatched: 11. The CDR3 runs 15 residues. The CDR3: CASSLRDRVGCGYTF. The CDR3 nucleotides read TGTGCCAGCAGTCTCAGGGACAGGGTAGGCTGTGGCTACACCTTC.

This clonotype occurred a few times. This rearrangement joins TRBV5-1 to TRBJ2-2, with D unresolved. CDR1 is SGHRS and CDR2 is YFSETQ in the germline V gene. CDR3 length: 15 amino acids. V was trimmed by 0 bases and J by 1 base, leaving 7 bases between them. The CDR3 coding sequence is TGCGCCAGCAGCTTGGCTTTGGGGAACACCGGGGAGCTGTTTTTT. Amino acids: CASSLALGNTGELFF.

CDR3 region: CASSWGGRGLTDTQYF. Written as DNA, the CDR3 is TGTGCCAGCAGTTGGGGAGGGCGGGGGTTGACAGATACGCAGTATTTT. The V and J genes are TRBV12-3 or TRBV12-4 and TRBJ2-3; 7 positions match TRBD2. The CDR3 is 16 residues long. V lost 4 bases to trimming and J lost 3 bases; unmatched junction nucleotides: 10.

This rearrangement joins TRBV15 to TRBJ2-1; 8 nucleotides line up with TRBD2. Per germline, CDR1 LNHNV and CDR2 YYDKDF (reference sequence). V was clipped by 5 bases and J by 12 bases; unmatched bases: 18. This CDR3 contains 16 residues. As DNA, the CDR3 is TGTGCCACCAGCGCGAGCGGGGCGGGGGGTTTCTGTGGGCAGTTCTTC. This sequence encodes CATSASGAGGFCGQFF.

This clonotype was recorded at least ten times. The V and J genes are TRBV7-2 and TRBJ2-5, with 7 bases lining up with TRBD1. The germline V gene has CDR1 SGHTA and CDR2 FQGNSA. J gave up 5 bases and V 8 bases, and 11 bases lay outside the gene matches. The CDR3 spans 14 residues. The CDR3 DNA sequence: TGTGCCAGCGGACCCGGGACACAGGGGGAGACCCAGTACTTC. Protein: CASGPGTQGETQYF.

This clonotype came up a few times. J is TRBJ1-4 and V is TRBV12-3 or TRBV12-4; 8 bases are a match to TRBD1. V was pared by 6 bases and J by 8 bases, with 8 bases of the junction left unmatched. The CDR3 is 14 residues long. As DNA, the CDR3 is TGTGCCAGCAGAAAACAGGGGGTTAGGGAAAAACTGTTTTTT. Protein: CASRKQGVREKLFF.

This clonotype was counted between two and nine times. V is TRBV3-1 and J is TRBJ2-7; no clear D. The germline CDR1 and CDR2 sequences are LGHDT and YNNKEL (reference sequence). This CDR3 contains 14 residues. V dropped 4 bases and J dropped 6 bases, with 16 bases sitting between them. The CDR3 coding sequence is TGTGCCAGCAGCCCCCCCCTACTTAGGACCGAGCAGTACTTC. It translates to CASSPPLLRTEQYF.

Concerning this clonotype: A read error may be the cause here, since a much bigger clone is one base away. The chain carries TRBV12-3 or TRBV12-4 and TRBJ1-1; D remains unclear. The CDR3 length is 13 residues. CDR3 sequence reads: CANSFPAWEEAFF. For the CDR3, the DNA is TGTGCCAACAGTTTCCCCGCATGGGAGGAAGCTTTCTTT.

The rearrangement uses TRBV7-9 and TRBJ1-4; a weak D match, TRBD1 (5 bases). The length of the CDR3 is 16 residues. Trimming removed 0 bases at V and 3 bases at J, with 11 bases between. The germline V gene encodes CDR1 SEHNR and CDR2 FQNEAQ (reference sequence). The CDR3 protein is CASSLAKGTSNEKLFF. CDR3 DNA sequence: TGTGCCAGCAGCTTAGCGAAGGGGACGTCTAATGAAAAACTGTTTTTT.

This clonotype was found a few times. A junction end diverges from the germline sequence, so it may reflect a read error. The chain combines TRBV20-1 with TRBJ2-3, with TRBD2 matching over 7 bases. The CDR3 has 14 amino acids. Germline CDR1 is DFQATT and CDR2 is SNEGSKA (reference sequence). DNA for the CDR3: TGCAGTGCCACGGGGAGGGGCAGCACAGATACGCCGTATTTT. Its protein is CSATGRGSTDTPYF.

This clonotype was recorded many times. The chain links TRBV19 to TRBJ2-3; TRBD2 matches 8 bases. Germline V CDR1 and CDR2: LNHDA, SQIVND (reference sequence). Trimming took 7 bases from V and 6 from J; bases not matched to a gene: 9. CDR3 size: 14 residues. CDR3 residues: CASTQAGVRDTQYF. The CDR3 DNA sequence: TGTGCCAGTACTCAAGCGGGGGTTCGTGATACGCAGTATTTT.

To note about this clonotype: A much larger clone sits a single nucleotide away, making a read error possible. The V and J genes are TRBV5-1 and TRBJ2-1, with D unclear. The DNA end favors TRBJ2-7, so the J call may be wrong. Germline loops: CDR1 SGHRS, CDR2 YFSETQ. The CDR3 is made up of 15 amino acids. The CDR3 nucleotides read TGCGCCAGCAGACGAACTCCAGCCCCCTACAATGAGCAGTACTTC. The encoded protein is CASRRTPAPYNEQYF.

This clonotype was found a few times. J is TRBJ1-1 and V is TRBV20-1; possible D gene TRBD1, 5 bases. Germline CDR1 DFQATT, CDR2 SNEGSKA (reference sequence). The V and J ends lost 4 bases and 0 bases respectively, with 15 bases between them. This CDR3 region has 15 residues. CDR3 nucleotide sequence: TGCAGTGCTAAAAGACAGTTTTTAATGAACACTGAAGCTTTCTTT. Translated: CSAKRQFLMNTEAFF.

The rearrangement uses TRBV18 and TRBJ2-3; possible D gene TRBD2, 5 bases. The CDR3 loop spans 15 amino acids. Germline CDR1 reads KGHSH; CDR2 reads LQKENI. V lost 4 bases and J lost 1, with 12 bases in between. Here the CDR3 reads CASSLTTGGTDTQYF. DNA for the CDR3: TGTGCCAGCTCACTAACCACCGGGGGCACAGATACGCAGTATTTT.

This clonotype has a count of ten or more. Sequence at one end of the junction differs from germline and may be a read error. The gene calls are TRBV4-3 and TRBJ2-5, with 7 bases aligning to TRBD1. The CDR3 extends over 13 amino acids. Germline V CDR1 and CDR2: LGHNA, YSLEER. CDR3 in amino acids: CASSQGVGETQYF. The CDR3 DNA sequence: TGTGCCAGCAGCCAGGGGGTAGGAGAGACCCAGTACTTC.

This clonotype was detected ten times or more. V usage is TRBV20-1 and J usage is TRBJ2-1; the match to TRBD2 covers 9 bases. The CDR3 is 14 amino acids. The trim removed 2 bases at V and 3 bases at J, leaving 2 bases unmatched. In germline, CDR1 is DFQATT, CDR2 SNEGSKA (reference sequence). The CDR3 DNA sequence: TGCAGTGCTAGACTTAGCGGGGGCTACAATGAGCAGTTCTTC. It translates to CSARLSGGYNEQFF.

In this sample, this clonotype turned up many times. The gene calls are TRBV6-5 and TRBJ2-7, with TRBD1 matching over 7 bases. The ends lost 7 bases at V and 3 bases at J; junction bases unmatched: 6. Per the germline V gene, CDR1 is MNHEY and CDR2 is SVGAGI. The CDR3 runs to 13 residues. CDR3 DNA: TGTGCCAGCAAAACCGACAGGGACTACGAGCAGTACTTC. Its protein product is CASKTDRDYEQYF.

The table lists this clonotype with a few counts. The chain recombines TRBV4-1 with TRBJ1-5; TRBD1 matches at 10 bases. V gave up 4 bases and J gave up 1 base; unmatched junction bases: 7. Germline V gene lookup returns CDR1 MGHRA and CDR2 YSYEKL. The CDR3 loop spans 17 amino acids. Here the CDR3 reads CASSRGGTGASNQPQHF. DNA for the CDR3: TGCGCCAGCAGCCGAGGCGGGACAGGGGCGAGCAATCAGCCCCAGCATTTT.

Ten or more counts support this clonotype. This chain uses TRBV29-1 with TRBJ1-2; a weak D match, TRBD1 (6 bases). V was shortened by 4 bases and J by 2 bases, with 11 bases between the two germline ends. Germline V gene data show CDR1 as SQVTM and CDR2 as ANQGSEA. The CDR3 is 13 amino acids. The CDR3 reads CSVAWTVNYGYTF. CDR3 bases: TGCAGCGTTGCCTGGACAGTCAACTATGGCTACACCTTC.

This chain uses TRBV7-2 with TRBJ1-2; D remains ambiguous. Trimming pared 4 bases from V and 3 bases from J, leaving 18 bases between. Germline-derived CDR1 and CDR2 are SGHTA and FQGNSA. The CDR3 is made up of 16 amino acids. The CDR3 reads CASSSLSFLADYGYTF. The CDR3 bases are TGTGCCAGCAGCTCCCTCTCTTTTTTGGCGGACTATGGCTACACCTTC. Variable domain in full (rest from reference TRBV7-2 and TRBJ1-2): GAGVSQSPSNKVTEKGKDVELRCDPISGHTALYWYRQSLGQGLEFLIYFQGNSAPDKSGLPSDRFSAERTGGSVSTLTIQRTQQEDSAVYLCASSSLSFLADYGYTFGSGTRLTVV.

In this sample, this clonotype turned up many times. J is TRBJ2-1 and V is TRBV5-1; 8 bases map to TRBD2. V gave up 1 base and J gave up 4 bases; unmatched junction bases: 7. This CDR3 is built from 16 residues. Germline values: CDR1 SGHRS, CDR2 YFSETQ. The CDR3 nucleotides are TGCGCCAGCAGCTTGCTCGAGCGGGGGACATACAATGAGCAGTTCTTC. This codes for CASSLLERGTYNEQFF.

There are many counts of this clonotype. The gene calls are TRBV29-1 and TRBJ2-3; no firm D call. The V and J ends lost 3 bases and 5 bases respectively, with 15 bases between them. Germline CDR1 SQVTM, CDR2 ANQGSEA. The CDR3 length is 14 residues. The chain's CDR3 is CSVDTGPKVDTQYF. The CDR3 region has the DNA TGCAGCGTTGATACCGGTCCTAAGGTAGATACGCAGTATTTT.

This clonotype was recorded many times. The chain carries TRBV7-2 and TRBJ2-3, with TRBD2 matching over 8 bases. CDR3 length: 18 residues. V shed 3 bases and J 8 bases; nucleotides not matched to a gene: 19. Germline V lookup: CDR1 SGHTA, CDR2 FQGNSA. This chain's CDR3 is CASSLTSGGPGFTGTQYF. The CDR3 bases are TGTGCCAGCAGCTTGACCAGCGGGGGCCCGGGGTTCACCGGTACGCAGTATTTT.

On this clonotype itself: With a much larger clone just one base away, this may be a read error. The chain employs TRBV24-1 and TRBJ2-3; D is unresolved. This CDR3 region has 12 residues. Germline-derived CDR1 and CDR2 are KGHDR and SFDVKD. The V and J ends lost 2 bases and 5 bases respectively, with 4 bases between them. The CDR3 DNA is TGTGCCACCAGTGATTACGGAGATACGCAGTATTTT. As protein: CATSDYGDTQYF.